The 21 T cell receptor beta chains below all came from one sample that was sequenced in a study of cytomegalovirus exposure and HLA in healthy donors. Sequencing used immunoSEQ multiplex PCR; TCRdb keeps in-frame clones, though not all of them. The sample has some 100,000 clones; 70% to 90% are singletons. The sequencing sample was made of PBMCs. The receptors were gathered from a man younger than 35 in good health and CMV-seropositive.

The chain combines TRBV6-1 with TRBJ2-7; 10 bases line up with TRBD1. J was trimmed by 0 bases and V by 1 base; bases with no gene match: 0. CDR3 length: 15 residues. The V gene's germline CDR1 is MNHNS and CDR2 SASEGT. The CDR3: CASSEGTGGSYEQYF. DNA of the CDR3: TGTGCCAGCAGTGAAGGGACAGGGGGCTCCTACGAGCAGTACTTC.

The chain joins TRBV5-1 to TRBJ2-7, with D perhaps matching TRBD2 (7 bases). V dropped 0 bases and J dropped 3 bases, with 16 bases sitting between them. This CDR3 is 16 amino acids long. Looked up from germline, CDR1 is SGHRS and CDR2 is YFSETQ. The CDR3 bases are TGCGCCAGCAGCTTGGAGGGGGGGAATCCTGTCTACGAGCAGTACTTC. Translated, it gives CASSLEGGNPVYEQYF.

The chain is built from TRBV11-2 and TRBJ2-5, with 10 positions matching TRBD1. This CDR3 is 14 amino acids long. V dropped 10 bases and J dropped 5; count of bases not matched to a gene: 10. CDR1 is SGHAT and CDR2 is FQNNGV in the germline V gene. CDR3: CATMRQGARETQYF. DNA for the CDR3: TGTGCCACCATGAGACAGGGGGCGCGGGAGACCCAGTACTTC.

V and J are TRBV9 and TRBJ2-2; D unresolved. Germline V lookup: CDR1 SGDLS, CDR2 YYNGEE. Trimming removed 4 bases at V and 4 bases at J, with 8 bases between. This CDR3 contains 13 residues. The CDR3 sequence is CASSTRSTGELFF. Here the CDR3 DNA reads TGTGCCAGCAGCACACGAAGCACCGGGGAGCTGTTTTTT.

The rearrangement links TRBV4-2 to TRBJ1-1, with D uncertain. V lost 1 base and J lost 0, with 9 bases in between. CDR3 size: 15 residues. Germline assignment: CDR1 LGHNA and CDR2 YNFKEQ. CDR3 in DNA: TGTGCCAGCAGCCAAGTATCAGGATTGAACACTGAAGCTTTCTTT. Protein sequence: CASSQVSGLNTEAFF.

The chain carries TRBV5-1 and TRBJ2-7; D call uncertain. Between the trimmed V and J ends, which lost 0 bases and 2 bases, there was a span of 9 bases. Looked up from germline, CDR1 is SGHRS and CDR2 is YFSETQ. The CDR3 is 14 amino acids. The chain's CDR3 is CASSLDSLTYEQYF. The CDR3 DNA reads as TGCGCCAGCAGCTTGGACAGTCTCACCTACGAGCAGTACTTC.

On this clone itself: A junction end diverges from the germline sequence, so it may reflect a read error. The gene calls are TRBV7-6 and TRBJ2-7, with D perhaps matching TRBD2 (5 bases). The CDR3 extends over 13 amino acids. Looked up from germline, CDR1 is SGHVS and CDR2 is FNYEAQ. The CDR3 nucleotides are TGTGCCAGCAGCTTCGGACTGAACTACGGGCAGTACTTC. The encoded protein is CASSFGLNYGQYF.

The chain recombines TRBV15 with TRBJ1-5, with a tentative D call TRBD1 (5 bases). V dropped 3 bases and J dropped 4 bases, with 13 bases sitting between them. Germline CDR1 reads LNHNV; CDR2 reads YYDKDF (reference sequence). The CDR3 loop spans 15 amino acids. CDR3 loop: CATSRTKGTNQPQHF. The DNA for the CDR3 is TGTGCCACCAGCAGGACCAAAGGGACTAATCAGCCCCAGCATTTT.

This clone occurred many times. The CDR3 sequence is CASSLSSDSWGSPLHF. CDR3 coding DNA: TGTGCCAGCAGTTTATCTTCCGACAGCTGGGGTTCACCCCTCCACTTT. V gene TRBV28 combines with J gene TRBJ1-6, with a possible D match to TRBD1 (5 bases). This CDR3 contains 16 residues. Per germline, CDR1 MDHEN and CDR2 SYDVKM. Trimming left V 1 base short and J 9 bases short, with 16 bases between.

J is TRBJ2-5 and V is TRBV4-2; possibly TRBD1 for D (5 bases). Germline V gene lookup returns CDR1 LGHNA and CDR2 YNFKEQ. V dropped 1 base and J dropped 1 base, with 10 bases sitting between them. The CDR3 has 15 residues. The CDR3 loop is CASSQGAGFQETQYF. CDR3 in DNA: TGTGCCAGCAGCCAAGGGGCAGGGTTCCAAGAGACCCAGTACTTC.

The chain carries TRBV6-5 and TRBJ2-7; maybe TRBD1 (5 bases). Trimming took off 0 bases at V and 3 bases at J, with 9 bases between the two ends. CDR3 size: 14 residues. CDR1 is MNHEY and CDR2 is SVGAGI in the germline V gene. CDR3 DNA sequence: TGTGCCAGCAGTTACTCAGCCAGGGACTACGAGCAGTACTTC. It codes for CASSYSARDYEQYF.

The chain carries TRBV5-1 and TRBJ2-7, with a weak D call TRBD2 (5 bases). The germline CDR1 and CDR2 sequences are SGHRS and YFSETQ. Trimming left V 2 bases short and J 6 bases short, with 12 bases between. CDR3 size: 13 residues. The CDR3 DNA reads TGCGCCAGCAGCTTTGTTCCAGAGGGCGAGCAGTACTTC. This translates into CASSFVPEGEQYF. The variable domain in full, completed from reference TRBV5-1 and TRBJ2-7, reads KAGVTQTPRYLIKTRGQQVTLSCSPISGHRSVSWYQQTPGQGLQFLFEYFSETQRNKGNFPGRFSGRQFSNSRSEMNVSTLELGDSALYLCASSFVPEGEQYFGPGTRLTVT.

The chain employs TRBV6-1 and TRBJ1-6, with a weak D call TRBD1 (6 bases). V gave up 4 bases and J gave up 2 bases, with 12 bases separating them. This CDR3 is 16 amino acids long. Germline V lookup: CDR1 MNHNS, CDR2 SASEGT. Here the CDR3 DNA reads TGTGCCAGCAGTGGAACAGGGTTGCCCTATAATTCACCCCTCCACTTT. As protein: CASSGTGLPYNSPLHF.

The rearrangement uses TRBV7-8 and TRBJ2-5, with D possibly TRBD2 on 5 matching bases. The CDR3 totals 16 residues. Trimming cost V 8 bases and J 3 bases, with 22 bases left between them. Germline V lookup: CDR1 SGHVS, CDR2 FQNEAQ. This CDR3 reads CASPMPGLSFKETQYF. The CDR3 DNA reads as TGTGCCAGCCCTATGCCGGGATTAAGTTTCAAAGAGACCCAGTACTTC. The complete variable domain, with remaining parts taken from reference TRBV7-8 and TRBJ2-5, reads GAGVSQSPRYKVAKRGQDVALRCDPISGHVSLFWYQQALGQGPEFLTYFQNEAQLDKSGLPSDRFFAERPEGSVSTLKIQRTQQEDSAVYLCASPMPGLSFKETQYFGPGTRLLVL.

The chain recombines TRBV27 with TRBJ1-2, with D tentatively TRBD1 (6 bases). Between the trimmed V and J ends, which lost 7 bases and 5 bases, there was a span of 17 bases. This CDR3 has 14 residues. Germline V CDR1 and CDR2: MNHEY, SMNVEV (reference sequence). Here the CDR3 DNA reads TGTGCCAGCAAATCCGGCGGGGGCGCTTATGGCTACACCTTC. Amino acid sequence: CASKSGGGAYGYTF.

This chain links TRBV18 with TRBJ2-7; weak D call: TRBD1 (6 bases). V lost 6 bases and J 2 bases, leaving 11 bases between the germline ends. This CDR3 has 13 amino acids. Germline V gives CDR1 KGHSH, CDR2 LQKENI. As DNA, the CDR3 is TGTGCCAGCTCCGAGACAGGACCCTACGAGCAGTACTTC. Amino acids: CASSETGPYEQYF. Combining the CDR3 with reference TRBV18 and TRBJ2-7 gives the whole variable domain NAGVMQNPRHLVRRRGQEARLRCSPMKGHSHVYWYRQLPEEGLKFMVYLQKENIIDESGMPKERFSAEFPKEGPSILRIQQVVRGDSAAYFCASSETGPYEQYFGPGTRLTVT.

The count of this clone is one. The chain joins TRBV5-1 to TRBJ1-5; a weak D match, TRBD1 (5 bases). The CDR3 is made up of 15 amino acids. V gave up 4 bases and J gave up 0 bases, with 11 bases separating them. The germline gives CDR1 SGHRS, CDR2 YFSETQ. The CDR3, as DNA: TGCGCCAGCAGCCCGGGAGGGGTTAGCAATCAGCCCCAGCATTTT. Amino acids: CASSPGGVSNQPQHF.

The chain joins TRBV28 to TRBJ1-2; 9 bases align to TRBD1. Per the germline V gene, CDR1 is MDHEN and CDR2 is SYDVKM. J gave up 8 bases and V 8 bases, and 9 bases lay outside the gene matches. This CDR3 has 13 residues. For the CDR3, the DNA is TGTGCCAGCGTCACCGGGACAGGGAGCGGCTACACCTTC. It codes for CASVTGTGSGYTF.

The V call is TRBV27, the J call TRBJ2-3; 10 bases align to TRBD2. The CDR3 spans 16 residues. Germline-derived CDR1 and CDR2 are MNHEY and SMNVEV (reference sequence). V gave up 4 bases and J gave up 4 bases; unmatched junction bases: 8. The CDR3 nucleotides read TGTGCCAGCAGTTCCGCCAGCGGGGGGGCCGCAGATACGCAGTATTTT. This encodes CASSSASGGAADTQYF.

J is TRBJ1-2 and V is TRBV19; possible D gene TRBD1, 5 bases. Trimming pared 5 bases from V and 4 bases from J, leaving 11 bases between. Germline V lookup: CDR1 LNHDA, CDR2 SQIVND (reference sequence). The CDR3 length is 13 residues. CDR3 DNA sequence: TGTGCCAGTAGTTGGACACCTAGCTATGGCTACACCTTC. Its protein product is CASSWTPSYGYTF.

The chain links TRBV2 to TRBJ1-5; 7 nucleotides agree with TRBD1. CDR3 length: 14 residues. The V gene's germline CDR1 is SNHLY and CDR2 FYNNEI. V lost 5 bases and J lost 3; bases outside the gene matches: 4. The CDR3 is CASSSDRLNQPQHF. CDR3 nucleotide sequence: TGTGCCAGCAGTTCGGACAGGCTCAATCAGCCCCAGCATTTT.